Below, 6 T cell receptor beta chains from the same sample are listed, as sequenced in a study of T-cell reconstitution after alpha-beta-depleted transplantation in children. Preparation of the TCRbeta library was carried out with unique molecular identifiers. TCRdb itself ran the PCR reads through MiXCR, one entry per CDR3 protein. The table shows 70,000 to 95,000 distinct CDR3 sequences, with roughly 20% occurring only once. Material: PBMCs, mostly from graft donor cells, obtained 360 days after TCRalphabeta/CD19-depleted stem cell transplant. These receptors all stem from a male patient between 2 and 10 years old who had a stem cell transplant for acute lymphoblastic leukemia, so the T cells may come from the graft donor.

This clonotype was observed at least ten times. V is TRBV2 and J is TRBJ1-5; no reliable D call. The germline CDR1 and CDR2 sequences are SNHLY and FYNNEI. This CDR3 contains 13 residues. V was clipped by 8 bases and J by 0 bases, with 8 bases between them. DNA for the CDR3: TGTGCCAGCCATGGGTATAGCAATCAGCCCCAGCATTTT. Its protein is CASHGYSNQPQHF.

V gene TRBV5-1 combines with J gene TRBJ2-5, with 7 bases matching TRBD2. Germline assignment: CDR1 SGHRS and CDR2 YFSETQ. This CDR3 is 13 amino acids long. Trimming removed 4 bases from V and 4 bases from J; junction bases left unmatched: 4. Here the CDR3 reads CASSGLAGETQYF. CDR3 bases: TGCGCCAGCAGCGGATTAGCGGGAGAGACCCAGTACTTC.

The rearrangement joins TRBV10-3 to TRBJ2-7; possibly TRBD1 or TRBD2 for D (6 bases each). Germline V gives CDR1 ENHRY, CDR2 SYGVKD. Trimming removed 10 bases from V and 5 bases from J, with 18 bases in between. The CDR3 contains 13 residues. CDR3 sequence reads: CATGGQGKNEQYF. CDR3 bases: TGTGCCACCGGGGGCCAGGGGAAAAACGAGCAGTACTTC.

This clonotype was found a few times. The chain recombines TRBV4-2 with TRBJ2-3; 13 bases align to TRBD2. The germline V gene encodes CDR1 LGHNA and CDR2 YNFKEQ. V gave up 0 bases and J gave up 6 bases; unmatched junction bases: 6. The CDR3 totals 17 residues. The CDR3 loop reads CASSQEGLAGTSDTQYF. CDR3 in DNA: TGTGCCAGCAGCCAAGAGGGACTAGCGGGAACTTCGGATACGCAGTATTTT.

Concerning this clonotype: An end of the junction differs from the germline gene, which may be a read error. The chain uses TRBV20-1 and TRBJ2-2; 7 nucleotides align to TRBD2. Germline values: CDR1 DFQATT, CDR2 SNEGSKA (reference sequence). CDR3 length: 16 amino acids. The CDR3 bases are TGCAGTGCTCGAGACAGACTAGCCCCGAACACCGGGGAGCTGTTTTTT. Protein sequence: CSARDRLAPNTGELFF.

This clonotype showed up many times. Compared with germline, one end of the junction differs, possibly owing to a read error. The chain joins TRBV6-5 to TRBJ2-3, with D unclear. The germline gives CDR1 MNHEY, CDR2 SVGAGI. This CDR3 has 14 amino acids. The CDR3 loop is CASSYSIRRDSQYF. The CDR3 region has the DNA TGTGCCAGCAGTTACTCGATAAGAAGAGATTCGCAGTATTTT.